One and the same sample provided the 12 T cell receptor beta chains below, sequenced in a study of post-analysis software for immune sequencing data. Whole-study findings and limits: Patients carried 5 or 6 TRBV segments more frequently than controls did, and TRBV5-6, TRBV5-1 and TRBV20-1 were among them.

For these receptors, no antigen is known. Sequencing libraries made from TCR beta cDNA carried unique molecular identifiers. In TCRdb, the PCR reads were re-called with MiXCR into one record per CDR3 protein. The sample shows 650,000 to 850,000 distinct CDR3 sequences, about 50% of them seen only once. The sequencing input was blood. Receptors originate from a girl aged 5-17 years with multiple sclerosis.

This sequence joins TRBV12-3 or TRBV12-4 and TRBJ2-1; 8 bases match TRBD2. J was trimmed by 4 bases and V by 6 bases; bases with no gene match: 5. The CDR3 has 14 residues. The CDR3 loop is CASRTGLEYNEQFF. CDR3 nucleotide sequence: TGTGCCAGCAGAACGGGACTAGAGTACAATGAGCAGTTCTTC.

This chain joins TRBV20-1 and TRBJ2-5, with 7 bases lining up with TRBD1. CDR1 is DFQATT and CDR2 is SNEGSKA in the germline V gene (reference sequence). This CDR3 comprises 14 residues. Trimming cost V 5 bases and J 5 bases; bases outside gene matches: 11. The CDR3 DNA reads as TGCAGTGCTCGGCCCTTGACAGGGCAGGAGACCCAGTACTTC. Translated: CSARPLTGQETQYF.

The chain carries TRBV29-1 and TRBJ1-1; unclear D gene. The germline V gene encodes CDR1 SQVTM and CDR2 ANQGSEA. This CDR3 has 13 residues. Trimming left V 4 bases short and J 0 bases short, with 9 bases between. In DNA, the CDR3 is TGCAGCGTTGCCCCAGTTATGAACACTGAAGCTTTCTTT. Translation gives CSVAPVMNTEAFF.

A remark on this clonotype: A much larger clone lies one base from this, so it may be a read error. In DNA form, the CDR3 reads TGCAGCGTTGGACGGGCCTCTGGGGCCAACGTCCTGACTTTC. It codes for CSVGRASGANVLTF. The chain couples TRBV29-1 to TRBJ2-6; D not resolved. The CDR3 is made up of 14 amino acids. From germline, CDR1 is SQVTM and CDR2 ANQGSEA. V was pared by 4 bases and J by 0 bases, with 7 bases between.

The CDR3, as DNA: TGCAGTGCAGCCGGGACTAGCGGGTTCCGCTCCTACAATGAGCAGTTCTTC. Protein product: CSAAGTSGFRSYNEQFF. V and J are TRBV20-1 and TRBJ2-1; TRBD2 matches at 12 bases. The CDR3 is 17 residues long. J lost 0 bases, V lost 6 bases, and 9 bases had no gene match. Per germline, CDR1 DFQATT and CDR2 SNEGSKA (reference sequence).

This clonotype was counted a few times. The V and J genes are TRBV5-1 and TRBJ2-7, with D unresolved. V lost 5 bases and J lost 2, with 11 bases in between. Germline V gene sequence: CDR1 SGHRS, CDR2 YFSETQ. CDR3 length equals 13 residues. The CDR3 loop reads CASRTERTYEQYF. The CDR3 DNA follows: TGCGCCAGCAGAACTGAAAGGACCTACGAGCAGTACTTC. The complete variable domain, with remaining parts taken from reference TRBV5-1 and TRBJ2-7, reads KAGVTQTPRYLIKTRGQQVTLSCSPISGHRSVSWYQQTPGQGLQFLFEYFSETQRNKGNFPGRFSGRQFSNSRSEMNVSTLELGDSALYLCASRTERTYEQYFGPGTRLTVT.

There are a few counts of this clonotype. V and J are TRBV7-3 and TRBJ2-1; 11 nucleotides agree with TRBD2. The germline CDR1 and CDR2 sequences are SGHTA and FQGTGA. The CDR3 has 17 residues. V was pared by 5 bases and J by 3 bases, with 9 bases of the junction left unmatched. The CDR3: CASSARPSGRIYNEQFF. The CDR3 bases are TGTGCCAGCAGCGCCCGCCCTAGCGGGAGGATCTACAATGAGCAGTTCTTC.

The rearrangement uses TRBV4-1 and TRBJ1-1; D possibly corresponds to TRBD1 (6 bases). Germline CDR1 is MGHRA and CDR2 is YSYEKL. Deletions cut 3 bases from V and 0 bases from J, with 8 bases between. This CDR3 region has 14 residues. The DNA for the CDR3 is TGCGCCAGCAGCCAGGGGACATTGAACACTGAAGCTTTCTTT. This translates into CASSQGTLNTEAFF.

This clonotype was observed a handful of times. The J gene is TRBJ2-1, the V gene TRBV27; TRBD1 or TRBD2 may be the D gene (5 bases each). The germline V gene has CDR1 MNHEY and CDR2 SMNVEV (reference sequence). V was trimmed by 4 bases and J by 0 bases, leaving 16 bases between them. CDR3 length equals 17 residues. The CDR3 sequence is CASSWGWQPNSYNEQFF. The CDR3 coding sequence is TGTGCCAGCAGTTGGGGGTGGCAGCCCAACTCCTACAATGAGCAGTTCTTC.

This clonotype was seen only a few times. V gene TRBV29-1 combines with J gene TRBJ2-1; maybe TRBD1 (6 bases). Germline CDR1 SQVTM, CDR2 ANQGSEA. This CDR3 has 14 amino acids. The ends were cut back, 7 bases at V and 0 bases at J, with 13 bases in the middle. The CDR3 nucleotides are TGCAGCGACAGGGACGGAGGCTCCTACAATGAGCAGTTCTTC. Translated: CSDRDGGSYNEQFF.

The chain recombines TRBV5-1 with TRBJ2-1, with 16 bases matching TRBD2. In germline, CDR1 is SGHRS, CDR2 YFSETQ. The V and J ends lost 3 bases and 2 bases, in that order; junction bases with no gene match: 5. The CDR3 totals 18 residues. The CDR3 loop reads CASSSGLAGGGPYNEQFF. CDR3 sequence (DNA): TGCGCCAGCAGCTCGGGACTAGCGGGAGGGGGGCCCTACAATGAGCAGTTCTTC.

The chain is built from TRBV9 and TRBJ2-3; 7 positions match TRBD1. From germline, CDR1 is SGDLS and CDR2 YYNGEE. The CDR3 has 16 amino acids. V lost 0 bases and J lost 1; bases outside the gene matches: 5. In DNA form, the CDR3 reads TGTGCCAGCAGCGTAGGCAAAACAGGGGGCACAGATACGCAGTATTTT. As protein: CASSVGKTGGTDTQYF.